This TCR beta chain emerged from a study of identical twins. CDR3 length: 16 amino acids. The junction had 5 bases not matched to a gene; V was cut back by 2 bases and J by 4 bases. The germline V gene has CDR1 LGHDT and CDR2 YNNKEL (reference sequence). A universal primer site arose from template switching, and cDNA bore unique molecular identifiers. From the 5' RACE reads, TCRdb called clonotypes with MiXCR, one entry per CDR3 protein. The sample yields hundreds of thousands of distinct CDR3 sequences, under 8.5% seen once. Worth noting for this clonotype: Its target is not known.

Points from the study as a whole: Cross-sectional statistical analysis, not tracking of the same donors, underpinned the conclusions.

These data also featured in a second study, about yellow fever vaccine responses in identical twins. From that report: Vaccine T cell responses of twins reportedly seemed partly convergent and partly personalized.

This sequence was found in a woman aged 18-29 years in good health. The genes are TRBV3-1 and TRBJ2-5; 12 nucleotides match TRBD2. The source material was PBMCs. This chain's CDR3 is CASSQPGLAGSETQYF. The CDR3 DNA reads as TGTGCCAGCAGCCAACCTGGACTAGCGGGATCAGAGACCCAGTACTTC.